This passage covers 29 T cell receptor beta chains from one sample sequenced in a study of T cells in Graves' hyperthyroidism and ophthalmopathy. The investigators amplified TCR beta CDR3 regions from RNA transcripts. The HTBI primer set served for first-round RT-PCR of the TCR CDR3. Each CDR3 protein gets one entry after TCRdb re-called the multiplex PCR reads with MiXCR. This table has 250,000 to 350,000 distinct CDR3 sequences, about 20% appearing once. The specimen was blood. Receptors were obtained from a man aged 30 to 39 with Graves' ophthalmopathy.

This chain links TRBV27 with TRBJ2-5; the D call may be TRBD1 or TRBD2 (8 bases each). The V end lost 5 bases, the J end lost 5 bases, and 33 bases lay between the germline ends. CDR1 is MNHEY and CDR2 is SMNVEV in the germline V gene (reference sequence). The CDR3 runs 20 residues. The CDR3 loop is CASSGTGGAFMREAAETQYF. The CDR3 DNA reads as TGTGCCAGCAGTGGCACAGGGGGGGCATTTATGCGGGAGGCCGCGGAGACCCAGTACTTC.

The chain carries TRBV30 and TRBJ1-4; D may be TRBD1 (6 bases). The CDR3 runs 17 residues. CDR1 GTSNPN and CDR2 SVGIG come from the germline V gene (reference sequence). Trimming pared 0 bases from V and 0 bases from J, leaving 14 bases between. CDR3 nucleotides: TGTGCCTGGAGTGTAACGGGCAGGGGCGCAACTAATGAAAAACTGTTTTTT. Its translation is CAWSVTGRGATNEKLFF.

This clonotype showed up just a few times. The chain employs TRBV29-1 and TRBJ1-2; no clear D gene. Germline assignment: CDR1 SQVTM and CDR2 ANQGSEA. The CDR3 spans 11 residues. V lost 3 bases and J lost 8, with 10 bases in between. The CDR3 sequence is CSVETLRGYTF. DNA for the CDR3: TGCAGCGTTGAGACTTTAAGGGGCTACACCTTC.

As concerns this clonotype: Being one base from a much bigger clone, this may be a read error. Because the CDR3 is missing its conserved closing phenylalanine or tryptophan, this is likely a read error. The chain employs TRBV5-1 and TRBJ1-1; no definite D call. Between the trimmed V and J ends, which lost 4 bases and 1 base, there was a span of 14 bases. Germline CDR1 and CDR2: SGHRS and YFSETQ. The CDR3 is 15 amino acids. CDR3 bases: TGCGCCAGCAGCCTGGGGATCTCTGGGAACACTGAAGCTTTCCTT. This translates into CASSLGISGNTEAFL.

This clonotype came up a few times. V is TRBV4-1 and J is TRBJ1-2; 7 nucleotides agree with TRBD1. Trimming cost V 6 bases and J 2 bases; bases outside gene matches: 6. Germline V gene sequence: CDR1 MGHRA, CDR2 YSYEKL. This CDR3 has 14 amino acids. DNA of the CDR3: TGCGCCAGCAGTCTCGACAGGGCGAACTATGGCTACACCTTC. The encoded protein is CASSLDRANYGYTF.

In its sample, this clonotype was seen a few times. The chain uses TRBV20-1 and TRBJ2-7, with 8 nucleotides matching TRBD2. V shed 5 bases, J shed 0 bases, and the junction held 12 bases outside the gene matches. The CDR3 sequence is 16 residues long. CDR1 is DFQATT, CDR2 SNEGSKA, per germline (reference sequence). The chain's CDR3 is CSAGLAGVGSSYEQYF. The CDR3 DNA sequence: TGCAGTGCTGGACTAGCTGGGGTGGGTAGCTCCTACGAGCAGTACTTC.

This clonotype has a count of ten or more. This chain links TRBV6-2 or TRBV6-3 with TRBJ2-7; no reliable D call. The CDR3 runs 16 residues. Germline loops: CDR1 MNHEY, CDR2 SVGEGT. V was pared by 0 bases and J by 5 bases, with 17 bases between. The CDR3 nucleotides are TGTGCCAGCAGTTACTCGAGGTCAACTACACACGACGAGCAGTACTTC. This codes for CASSYSRSTTHDEQYF.

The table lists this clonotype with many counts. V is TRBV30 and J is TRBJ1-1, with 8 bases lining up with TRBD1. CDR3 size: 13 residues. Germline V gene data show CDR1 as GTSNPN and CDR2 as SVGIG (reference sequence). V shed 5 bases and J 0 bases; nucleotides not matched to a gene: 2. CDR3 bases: TGTGCCTGGGGGACAGGCTTGAACACTGAAGCTTTCTTT. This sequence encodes CAWGTGLNTEAFF.

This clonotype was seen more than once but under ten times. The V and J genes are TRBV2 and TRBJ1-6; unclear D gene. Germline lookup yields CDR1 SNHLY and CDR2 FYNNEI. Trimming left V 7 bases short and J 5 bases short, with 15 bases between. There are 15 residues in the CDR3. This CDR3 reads CASTIHEGNNSPLHF. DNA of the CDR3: TGTGCCAGCACCATCCACGAGGGTAATAATTCACCCCTCCACTTT. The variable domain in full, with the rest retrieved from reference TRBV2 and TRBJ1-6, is EPEVTQTPSHQVTQMGQEVILRCVPISNHLYFYWYRQILGQKVEFLVSFYNNEISEKSEIFDDQFSVERPDGSNFTLKIRSTKLEDSAMYFCASTIHEGNNSPLHFGNGTRLTVT.

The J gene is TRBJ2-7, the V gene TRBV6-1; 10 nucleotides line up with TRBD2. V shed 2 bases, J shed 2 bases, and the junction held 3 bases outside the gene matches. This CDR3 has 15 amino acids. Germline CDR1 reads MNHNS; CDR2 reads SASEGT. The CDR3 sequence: CASSEPGTSAYEQYF. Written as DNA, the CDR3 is TGTGCCAGCAGTGAACCCGGGACTAGCGCCTACGAGCAGTACTTC.

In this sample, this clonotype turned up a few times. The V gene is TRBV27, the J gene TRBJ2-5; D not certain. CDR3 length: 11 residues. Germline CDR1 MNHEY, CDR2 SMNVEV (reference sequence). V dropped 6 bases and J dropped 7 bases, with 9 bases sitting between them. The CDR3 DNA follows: TGTGCCAGCAGCCCCGGTACGACCCAGTACTTC. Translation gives CASSPGTTQYF.

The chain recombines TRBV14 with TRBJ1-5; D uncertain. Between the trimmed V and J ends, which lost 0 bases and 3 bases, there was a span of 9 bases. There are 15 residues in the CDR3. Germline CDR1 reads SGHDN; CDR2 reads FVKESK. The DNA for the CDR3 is TGTGCCAGCAGCCAAGAGGGGAACAACAATCAGCCCCAGCATTTT. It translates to CASSQEGNNNQPQHF.

CDR3 DNA: TGTGCCAGCAGCTTGTTGGAGGAGGAGACCCAGTACTTC. Translated, it gives CASSLLEEETQYF. The chain joins TRBV7-9 to TRBJ2-5, with a tentative D call TRBD2 (5 bases). The germline gives CDR1 SEHNR, CDR2 FQNEAQ (reference sequence). The CDR3 is 13 amino acids. V lost 3 bases to trimming and J lost 5 bases, with 10 bases between them.

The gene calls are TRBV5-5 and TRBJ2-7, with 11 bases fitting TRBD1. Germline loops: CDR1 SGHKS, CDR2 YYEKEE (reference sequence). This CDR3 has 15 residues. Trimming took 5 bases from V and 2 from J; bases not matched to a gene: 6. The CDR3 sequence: CASRPRGQGAYEQYF. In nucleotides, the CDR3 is TGTGCCAGCAGACCGCGGGGACAGGGGGCCTACGAGCAGTACTTC.

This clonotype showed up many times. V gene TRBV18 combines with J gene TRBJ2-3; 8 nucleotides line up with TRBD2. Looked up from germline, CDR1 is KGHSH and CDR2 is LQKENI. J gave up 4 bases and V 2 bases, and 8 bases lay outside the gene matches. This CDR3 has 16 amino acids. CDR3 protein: CASSPVAGLPPDTQYF. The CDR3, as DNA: TGTGCCAGCTCACCAGTAGCGGGACTGCCCCCAGATACGCAGTATTTT.

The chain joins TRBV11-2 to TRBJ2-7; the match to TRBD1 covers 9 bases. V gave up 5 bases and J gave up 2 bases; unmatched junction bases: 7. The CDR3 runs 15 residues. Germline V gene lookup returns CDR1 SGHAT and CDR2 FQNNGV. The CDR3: CASSRTGTGPYEQYF. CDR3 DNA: TGTGCCAGCAGCCGGACCGGGACAGGGCCCTACGAGCAGTACTTC.

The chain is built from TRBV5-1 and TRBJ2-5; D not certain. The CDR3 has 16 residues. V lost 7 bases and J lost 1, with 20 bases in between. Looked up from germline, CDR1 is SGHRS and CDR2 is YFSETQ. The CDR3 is CASSPPVAFIQETQYF. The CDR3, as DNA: TGCGCCAGCTCTCCCCCGGTGGCATTCATCCAAGAGACCCAGTACTTC.

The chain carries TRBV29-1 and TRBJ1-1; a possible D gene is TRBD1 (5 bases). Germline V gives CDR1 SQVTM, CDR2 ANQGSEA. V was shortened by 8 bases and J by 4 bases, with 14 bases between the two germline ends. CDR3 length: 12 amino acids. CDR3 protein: CSWAGGSTEAFF. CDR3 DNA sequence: TGCAGCTGGGCGGGGGGGAGCACTGAAGCTTTCTTT.

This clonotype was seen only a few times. The CDR3 sequence is CASSSSGRGPRAQYF. The CDR3 DNA reads TGTGCCAGCAGTTCTAGCGGGAGGGGCCCGAGGGCGCAGTATTTT. The chain is built from TRBV12-3 or TRBV12-4 and TRBJ2-3, with 12 nucleotides matching TRBD2. V gave up 4 bases and J gave up 10 bases; unmatched junction bases: 9. The CDR3 spans 15 residues.

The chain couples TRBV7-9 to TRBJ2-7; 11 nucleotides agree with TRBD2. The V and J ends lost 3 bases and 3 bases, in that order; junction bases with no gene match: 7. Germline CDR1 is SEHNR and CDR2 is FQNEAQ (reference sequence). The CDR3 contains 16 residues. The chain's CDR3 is CASSFNSGRAGYEQYF. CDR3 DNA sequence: TGTGCCAGCAGCTTTAATAGCGGGAGGGCTGGCTACGAGCAGTACTTC.

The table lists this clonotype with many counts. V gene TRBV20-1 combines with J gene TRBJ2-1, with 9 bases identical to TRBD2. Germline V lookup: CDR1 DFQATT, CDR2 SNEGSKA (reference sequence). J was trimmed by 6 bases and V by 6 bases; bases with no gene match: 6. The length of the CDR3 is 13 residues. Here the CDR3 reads CSAPPGLANEQFF. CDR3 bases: TGCAGTGCCCCGCCGGGACTAGCCAATGAGCAGTTCTTC.

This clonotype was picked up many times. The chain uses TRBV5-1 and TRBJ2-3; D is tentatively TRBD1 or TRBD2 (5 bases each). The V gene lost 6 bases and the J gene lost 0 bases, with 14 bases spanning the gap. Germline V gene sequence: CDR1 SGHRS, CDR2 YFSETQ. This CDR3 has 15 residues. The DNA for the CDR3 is TGCGCCAGCACCCCTCGGGGCGGGAGCACAGATACGCAGTATTTT. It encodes CASTPRGGSTDTQYF.

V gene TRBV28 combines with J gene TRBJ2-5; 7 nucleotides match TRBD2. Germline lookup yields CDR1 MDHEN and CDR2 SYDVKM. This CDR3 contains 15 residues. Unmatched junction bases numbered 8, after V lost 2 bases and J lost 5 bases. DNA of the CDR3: TGTGCCAGCAGTTTAGGGGGAGGGCCCGAGGAGACCCAGTACTTC. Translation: CASSLGGGPEETQYF. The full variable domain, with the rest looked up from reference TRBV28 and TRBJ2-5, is DVKVTQSSRYLVKRTGEKVFLECVQDMDHENMFWYRQDPGLGLRLIYFSYDVKMKEKGDIPEGYSVSREKKERFSLILESASTNQTSMYLCASSLGGGPEETQYFGPGTRLLVL.

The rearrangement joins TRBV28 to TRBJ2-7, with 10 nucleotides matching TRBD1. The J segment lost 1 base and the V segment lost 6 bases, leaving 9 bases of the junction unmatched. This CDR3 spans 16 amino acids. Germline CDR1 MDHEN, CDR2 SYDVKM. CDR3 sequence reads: CASSSTGTGASYEQYF. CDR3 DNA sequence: TGTGCCAGCAGCTCCACCGGGACAGGGGCTTCCTACGAGCAGTACTTC. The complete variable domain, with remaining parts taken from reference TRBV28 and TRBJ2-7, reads DVKVTQSSRYLVKRTGEKVFLECVQDMDHENMFWYRQDPGLGLRLIYFSYDVKMKEKGDIPEGYSVSREKKERFSLILESASTNQTSMYLCASSSTGTGASYEQYFGPGTRLTVT.

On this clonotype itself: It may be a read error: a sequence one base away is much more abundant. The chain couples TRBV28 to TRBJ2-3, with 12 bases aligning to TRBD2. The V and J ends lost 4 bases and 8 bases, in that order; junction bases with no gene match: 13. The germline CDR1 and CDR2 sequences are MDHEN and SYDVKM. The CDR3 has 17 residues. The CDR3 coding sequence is TGTGCCAGCAGTTCTCCAAGGACTAGCGGGGCCAAGGGTACGCAGTATTTT. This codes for CASSSPRTSGAKGTQYF.

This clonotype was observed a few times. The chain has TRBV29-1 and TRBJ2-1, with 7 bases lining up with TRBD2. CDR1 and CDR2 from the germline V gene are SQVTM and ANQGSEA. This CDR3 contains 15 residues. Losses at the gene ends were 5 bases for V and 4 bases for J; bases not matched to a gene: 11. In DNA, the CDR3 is TGCAGCGTTACTTCTAGCGGAGGCCTATACAATGAGCAGTTCTTC. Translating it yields CSVTSSGGLYNEQFF.

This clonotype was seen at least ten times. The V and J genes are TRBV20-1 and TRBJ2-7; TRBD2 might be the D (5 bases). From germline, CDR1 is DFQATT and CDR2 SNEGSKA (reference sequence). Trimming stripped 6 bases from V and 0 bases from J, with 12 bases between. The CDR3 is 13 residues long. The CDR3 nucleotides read TGCAGTGCCGCGGACGGGGACTCCTACGAGCAGTACTTC. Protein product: CSAADGDSYEQYF.

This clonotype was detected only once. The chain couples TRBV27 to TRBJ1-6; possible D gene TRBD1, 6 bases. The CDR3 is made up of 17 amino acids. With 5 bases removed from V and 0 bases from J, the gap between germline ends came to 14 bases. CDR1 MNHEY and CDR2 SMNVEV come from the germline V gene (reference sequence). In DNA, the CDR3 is TGTGCCAGCAGTCCAGACAGGCTTAGCTCCTATAATTCACCCCTCCACTTT. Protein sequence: CASSPDRLSSYNSPLHF.

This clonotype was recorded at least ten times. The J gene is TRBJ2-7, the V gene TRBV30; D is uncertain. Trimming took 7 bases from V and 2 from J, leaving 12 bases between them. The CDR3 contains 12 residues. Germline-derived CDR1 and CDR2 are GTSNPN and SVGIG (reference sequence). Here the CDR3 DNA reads TGTGCCTACGGTATCTTGACCTACGAGCAGTACTTC. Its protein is CAYGILTYEQYF. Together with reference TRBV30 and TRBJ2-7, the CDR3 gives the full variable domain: SQTIHQWPATLVQPVGSPLSLECTVEGTSNPNLYWYRQAAGRGLQLLFYSVGIGQISSEVPQNLSASRPQDRQFILSSKKLLLSDSGFYLCAYGILTYEQYFGPGTRLTVT.